These T cell receptor beta chains were read from a single sample in a study of shared clonotypes between healthy human individuals. The data were produced by immunoSEQ multiplex PCR, yet TCRdb's version contains in-frame clones alone and is incomplete. The table includes about 2.1 million clones, 85% to 95% detected once. Sequencing was done on a sample of naive CD8+ T cells from PBMCs. The receptors shown here come from a man between 18 and 35 years old in good health. Some clones in this sample may be carry-over from other donors' samples. Both conserved end residues are part of each CDR3. Each record gives: D gene, clone size, J gene, V gene, CDR3 protein, CDR3 DNA. The D gene is left open where the match is weak. Clone size, where shown, is once, few, many, or a class for clones that have expanded.

>NA|NA|TRBJ2-7|TRBV28
CASSLDGVAYEQYF
TGTGCCAGCAGTTTGGACGGGGTAGCCTACGAGCAGTACTTC
>TRBD1|once|TRBJ2-3|TRBV19
CASSLRDSVPDTQYF
TGTGCCAGTAGTTTACGGGACAGTGTGCCTGATACGCAGTATTTT
>NA|NA|TRBJ2-6|TRBV10-2
CASSVPRDLGEAGANVLTF
TGCGCCAGCAGTGTCCCCCGGGACCTAGGGGAGGCTGGGGCCAACGTCCTGACTTTC
>NA|few|TRBJ1-1|TRBV7-9
CASSSRKGQPNTEAFF
TGTGCCAGCAGCTCAAGGAAAGGACAGCCGAACACTGAAGCTTTCTTT
>NA|NA|TRBJ1-3|TRBV6-6
CASSPGRIGNTIYF
TGTGCCAGCAGTCCAGGGAGGATTGGAAACACCATATATTTT
>NA|NA|TRBJ1-2|TRBV6-5
CASSYSESDGHTF
TGTGCCAGCAGTTACTCGGAAAGCGATGGCCACACCTTC
>NA|NA|TRBJ2-1|TRBV6-6
CASSGPRNEQFF
TGTGCCAGCAGCGGACCCCGCAATGAGCAGTTCTTC
>NA|NA|TRBJ2-7|TRBV29-1
CSAQLGEQYF
TGCAGCGCTCAGTTAGGCGAGCAGTACTTC
>TRBD1|NA|TRBJ2-1|TRBV5-1
CASSYGTDYNEQFF
TGCGCCAGCAGCTATGGGACAGATTACAATGAGCAGTTCTTC
>NA|NA|TRBJ1-4|TRBV28
CASSLYGDNEKLFF
TGTGCCAGCAGTTTATACGGTGATAATGAAAAACTGTTTTTT
>TRBD2|once|TRBJ2-7|TRBV10-3
CAIRPRTRSYEQYF
TGTGCCATCAGACCCCGGACTAGGAGTTACGAGCAGTACTTC
>TRBD2|NA|TRBJ2-3|TRBV6-1
CASRSSGRPADTQYF
TGTGCCAGCAGGTCAAGCGGGAGGCCAGCAGATACGCAGTATTTT
>TRBD1|NA|TRBJ1-2|TRBV7-9
CASSADRVDGYTF
TGTGCCAGCAGCGCCGACAGGGTGGACGGCTACACCTTC
>TRBD2|NA|TRBJ2-7|TRBV6-1
CASSGGLAGVNEQYF
TGTGCCAGCAGTGGGGGACTAGCGGGAGTTAACGAGCAGTACTTC
>NA|NA|TRBJ2-5|TRBV4-1
CASSQDGVAQYF
TGCGCCAGCAGCCAAGATGGGGTGGCCCAGTACTTC
>NA|NA|TRBJ1-4|TRBV9
CASSVNAGYEKLFF
TGTGCCAGCAGCGTAAACGCGGGTTACGAAAAACTGTTTTTT
>TRBD1|NA|TRBJ2-7|TRBV6-5
CASSYSYSGTGDEQYF
TGTGCCAGCAGTTACTCGTATTCCGGGACAGGGGACGAGCAGTACTTC
>NA|NA|TRBJ2-1|TRBV27
CASSFTGPYNEQFF
TGTGCCAGCAGTTTTACAGGCCCGTACAATGAGCAGTTCTTC
>TRBD1|NA|TRBJ1-1|TRBV27
CASRTHSGTGDTEAFF
TGTGCCAGCAGAACTCACTCCGGGACAGGGGACACTGAAGCTTTCTTT
>TRBD2|NA|TRBJ2-7|TRBV28
CASRTFGTSGRPGGEQYF
TGTGCCAGCAGGACCTTCGGGACTAGCGGGAGGCCGGGGGGTGAGCAGTACTTC
>NA|NA|TRBJ2-3|TRBV5-6
CASRPLGTDTQYF
TGTGCCAGCAGGCCTCTGGGCACAGATACGCAGTATTTT
>NA|NA|TRBJ1-1|TRBV7-2
CASSPDGGTHLPGEAFF
TGTGCCAGCAGCCCAGATGGGGGCACCCATCTTCCTGGTGAAGCTTTCTTT
>NA|NA|TRBJ2-2|TRBV7-8
CASSLVGPPNTGELFF
TGTGCCAGCAGCTTAGTCGGGCCGCCAAACACCGGGGAGCTGTTTTTT
>TRBD1|NA|TRBJ2-7|TRBV29-1
CSAGSPGTGVYEQYF
TGCAGCGCTGGGTCCCCCGGGACAGGAGTATACGAGCAGTACTTC
>TRBD1|NA|TRBJ1-4|TRBV9
CASSALRQGYGKLFF
TGTGCCAGCAGCGCCCTGCGACAGGGGTATGGAAAACTGTTTTTT
>NA|NA|TRBJ1-2|TRBV5-4
CASSRLSGGEANYGYTF
TGTGCCAGCAGCCGCCTCAGCGGGGGGGAAGCTAACTATGGCTACACCTTC
>TRBD2|NA|TRBJ2-7|TRBV4-1
CASSQEYLAGVWEQYF
TGCGCCAGCAGCCAAGAGTATCTAGCGGGAGTGTGGGAGCAGTACTTC
>NA|NA|TRBJ2-3|TRBV9
CASSVDGLVPDTQYF
TGTGCCAGCAGCGTAGACGGTTTAGTCCCAGATACGCAGTATTTT
>NA|NA|TRBJ1-4|TRBV15
CATTPTGESWKLFF
TGTGCCACCACACCTACCGGGGAGAGTTGGAAACTGTTTTTT
>TRBD1|NA|TRBJ1-2|TRBV6-5
CASSYRGEGASGYTF
TGTGCCAGCAGTTACCGGGGTGAGGGGGCCAGTGGCTACACCTTC
>NA|NA|TRBJ2-5|TRBV5-1
CASSLVVTTQETQYF
TGCGCCAGCAGCTTGGTGGTCACAACCCAAGAGACCCAGTACTTC
>TRBD1|few|TRBJ1-5|TRBV7-9
CASTRTGGNQPQHF
TGTGCCAGCACCAGGACAGGGGGCAATCAGCCCCAGCATTTT
>TRBD1|NA|TRBJ2-7|TRBV28
CASSLRDRGYYEQYF
TGTGCCAGCAGTCTCCGGGACAGGGGTTACTACGAGCAGTACTTC
>NA|NA|TRBJ2-7|TRBV15
CATSRGLGYEQYF
TGTGCCACCAGCAGAGGACTTGGATACGAGCAGTACTTC
>NA|NA|TRBJ2-5|TRBV23-1
CASSHLSRRQDYLKDGETQYF
TGCGCCAGCAGTCATCTATCAAGGAGGCAGGACTACCTCAAGGATGGGGAGACCCAGTACTTC